This T cell receptor (beta chain) was recovered during a study of technical replicates of blood from a few donors. Only in-frame clones appear in the TCRdb table, and some are missing; sequencing was by immunoSEQ multiplex PCR. The table lists about 72,000 clones, less than 97% of them singletons, with approximately 0.22% in the top ten. Germline V gives CDR1 SGHDT, CDR2 YYEEEE. CDR3 length: 13 residues. The V gene lost 0 bases and the J gene lost 4 bases, with 7 bases spanning the gap. The sample was T cells isolated from PBMCs. The rearrangement links TRBV5-6 to TRBJ1-2; no clear D. The sequence was collected from a human donor in good health. The CDR3 spells CASSLGPAYGYTF. For the CDR3, the DNA is TGTGCCAGCAGCTTGGGGCCTGCCTATGGCTACACCTTC.